Below are 17 T cell receptor beta chains sequenced from a single sample in a study of chemoradiotherapy in HPV16-positive cancers. Sequencing was performed with immunoSEQ multiplex PCR; in TCRdb, only in-frame clones are kept and a portion is missing. The data show more than 10,000 clones, with about 78% seen just once and more than 6.5% held by the top ten. The material was obtained from a patient who underwent chemoradiotherapy. These receptor sequences come from a human donor with HPV-associated anogenital cancer.

J is TRBJ2-1 and V is TRBV9; TRBD1 is a possible D gene (6 bases). The CDR3 totals 12 residues. Germline CDR1 and CDR2: SGDLS and YYNGEE. Trimming took off 4 bases at V and 9 bases at J, with 11 bases between the two ends. CDR3: CASSKDRSEQFF. In DNA, the CDR3 is TGTGCCAGCAGCAAAGACAGGAGTGAGCAGTTCTTC.

The chain has TRBV10-3 and TRBJ2-2; TRBD1 aligns across 10 bases. The junction had 6 bases not matched to a gene; V was cut back by 6 bases and J by 5 bases. CDR1 and CDR2 (germline): ENHRY, SYGVKD. The CDR3 loop spans 15 amino acids. The CDR3 is CAISRQGAQTGELFF. The DNA for the CDR3 is TGTGCCATCAGCCGACAGGGGGCGCAAACCGGGGAGCTGTTTTTT.

The rearrangement joins TRBV19 to TRBJ1-5; D gene ambiguous. This CDR3 contains 15 residues. From germline, CDR1 is LNHDA and CDR2 SQIVND (reference sequence). The ends were cut back, 1 base at V and 3 bases at J, with 10 bases in the middle. The CDR3: CASSIVGGNNQPQHF. DNA of the CDR3: TGTGCCAGTAGTATAGTGGGAGGGAACAATCAGCCCCAGCATTTT.

In DNA, the CDR3 is TGCGCCAGCAGCTTGGAGGGACAGGGGGCGAATGGCTACACCTTC. Encoded protein: CASSLEGQGANGYTF. The rearrangement uses TRBV5-1 and TRBJ1-2, with 12 nucleotides matching TRBD1. The germline gives CDR1 SGHRS, CDR2 YFSETQ. The CDR3 spans 15 residues. With V trimmed by 0 bases and J by 6 bases, 3 bases remained unmatched.

This chain uses TRBV27 with TRBJ2-1, with TRBD1 matching over 7 bases. The CDR3 has 15 amino acids. The germline V gene encodes CDR1 MNHEY and CDR2 SMNVEV (reference sequence). Trimming took 3 bases from V and 5 from J; bases not matched to a gene: 7. The CDR3 protein is CASSLPGDSNNEQFF. The CDR3 DNA is TGTGCCAGCAGTTTGCCCGGGGACAGCAACAATGAGCAGTTCTTC.

The sample holds a few counts of this clone. V usage is TRBV7-2 and J usage is TRBJ2-4, with 7 bases matching TRBD1. The CDR3 extends over 14 amino acids. The germline V gene has CDR1 SGHTA and CDR2 FQGNSA. The junction had 6 bases not matched to a gene; V was cut back by 4 bases and J by 6 bases. The CDR3 reads CASSSRAGGNIQYF. The CDR3 nucleotides read TGTGCCAGCAGCTCGCGGGCAGGGGGAAACATTCAGTACTTC. The whole variable domain, filled in from reference TRBV7-2 and TRBJ2-4, reads GAGVSQSPSNKVTEKGKDVELRCDPISGHTALYWYRQSLGQGLEFLIYFQGNSAPDKSGLPSDRFSAERTGGSVSTLTIQRTQQEDSAVYLCASSSRAGGNIQYFGAGTRLSVL.

The chain joins TRBV7-9 to TRBJ2-3; 8 bases match TRBD2. The V gene end was trimmed by 1 base and the J gene end by 3 bases; junction bases not matched to a gene: 9. The CDR3 totals 17 residues. Germline V gene sequence: CDR1 SEHNR, CDR2 FQNEAQ (reference sequence). CDR3 nucleotides: TGTGCCAGCAGCTTAGGGGGCCTAGCGGGCTGGACAGATACGCAGTATTTT. The encoded protein is CASSLGGLAGWTDTQYF.

This clone showed up just a few times. The chain uses TRBV12-5 and TRBJ1-2, with 7 bases matching TRBD1. J was trimmed by 6 bases and V by 4 bases; bases with no gene match: 5. CDR3 length equals 13 residues. Germline V gives CDR1 LGHNT, CDR2 FRNRAP. DNA for the CDR3: TGTGCTAGTGGTTCCCTGACAGGGAATGGCTACACCTTC. The encoded protein is CASGSLTGNGYTF.

The genes are TRBV28 and TRBJ2-4, with 9 bases fitting TRBD1. V was clipped by 10 bases and J by 9 bases; unmatched bases: 10. This CDR3 spans 13 amino acids. The germline V gene has CDR1 MDHEN and CDR2 SYDVKM. Here the CDR3 DNA reads TGTGCCACCCCCACAGGGGGCGCAAGCATTCAGTACTTC. Encoded protein: CATPTGGASIQYF.

The CDR3 region has the DNA TGTGCCAGCAATTCGGGACAGGGTGGCAATCAGCCCCAGCATTTT. Residues: CASNSGQGGNQPQHF. The chain joins TRBV6-1 to TRBJ1-5, with 9 bases fitting TRBD1. With V trimmed by 7 bases and J by 2 bases, 6 bases remained unmatched. Germline assignment: CDR1 MNHNS and CDR2 SASEGT. The CDR3 is made up of 15 amino acids.

The chain employs TRBV11-1 and TRBJ2-2, with 13 bases identical to TRBD2. This CDR3 spans 18 amino acids. The V segment lost 1 base and the J segment 3 bases; nucleotides outside the gene matches: 5. CDR1 is SGHAT, CDR2 FQDESV, per germline (reference sequence). The CDR3 here is CASSLGTSGSLDTGELFF. As DNA, the CDR3 is TGTGCCAGCAGCTTAGGGACTAGCGGGAGTTTAGACACCGGGGAGCTGTTTTTT.

The V call is TRBV14, the J call TRBJ2-3; D not certain. The ends were cut back, 0 bases at V and 6 bases at J, with 10 bases in the middle. The CDR3 has 14 amino acids. Germline V gene lookup returns CDR1 SGHDN and CDR2 FVKESK. The CDR3 reads CASSQELVRDTQYF. CDR3 nucleotide sequence: TGTGCCAGCAGCCAAGAGTTGGTTCGCGATACGCAGTATTTT. Filled out from reference TRBV14 and TRBJ2-3, the complete variable domain reads EAGVTQFPSHSVIEKGQTVTLRCDPISGHDNLYWYRRVMGKEIKFLLHFVKESKQDESGMPNNRFLAERTGGTYSTLKVQPAELEDSGVYFCASSQELVRDTQYFGPGTRLTVL.

V is TRBV7-9 and J is TRBJ2-7, with TRBD2 matching over 8 bases. J lost 6 bases, V lost 4 bases, and 23 bases had no gene match. Germline V gene lookup returns CDR1 SEHNR and CDR2 FQNEAQ (reference sequence). The CDR3 is 19 residues long. CDR3 region: CASSSTKRGLALQGSEQYF. CDR3 DNA sequence: TGTGCCAGCAGCTCAACCAAACGCGGACTAGCCCTTCAAGGGAGCGAGCAGTACTTC.

This clone came up once. The chain joins TRBV7-2 to TRBJ2-1; D perhaps matches TRBD1 (6 bases). This CDR3 has 15 amino acids. V was clipped by 5 bases and J by 4 bases, with 15 bases between them. The germline CDR1 and CDR2 sequences are SGHTA and FQGNSA. The CDR3 DNA reads as TGTGCCAGCAGCAAAAGGGCAGGGGATTACAATGAGCAGTTCTTC. This translates into CASSKRAGDYNEQFF.

V usage is TRBV5-8 and J usage is TRBJ2-7; the D gene is possibly TRBD1 (6 bases). Germline V CDR1 and CDR2: SGHTS, YDEGEE. The CDR3 runs to 13 residues. Trimming removed 0 bases from V and 5 bases from J, with 9 bases in between. CDR3 loop: CASSLDRANEQYF. Written as DNA, the CDR3 is TGTGCCAGCAGCTTGGACAGGGCCAACGAGCAGTACTTC.

This clone was seen once. This chain connects TRBV7-9 to TRBJ1-2; TRBD1 aligns across 7 bases. This CDR3 contains 15 residues. With 3 bases clipped from V and 0 bases from J, the junction kept 4 bases outside the gene matches. Germline V CDR1 and CDR2: SEHNR, FQNEAQ (reference sequence). The CDR3 DNA reads as TGTGCCAGCAGCTTTTGGGACAGATCTAACTATGGCTACACCTTC. This codes for CASSFWDRSNYGYTF.

This clone showed up just a few times. The chain joins TRBV4-1 to TRBJ1-1; D is unresolved. Germline V lookup: CDR1 MGHRA, CDR2 YSYEKL. CDR3 length: 13 amino acids. Deletions cut 4 bases from V and 1 base from J, with 7 bases between. CDR3 bases: TGCGCCAGCAGCCGCTGGAGGAACACTGAAGCTTTCTTT. It codes for CASSRWRNTEAFF.